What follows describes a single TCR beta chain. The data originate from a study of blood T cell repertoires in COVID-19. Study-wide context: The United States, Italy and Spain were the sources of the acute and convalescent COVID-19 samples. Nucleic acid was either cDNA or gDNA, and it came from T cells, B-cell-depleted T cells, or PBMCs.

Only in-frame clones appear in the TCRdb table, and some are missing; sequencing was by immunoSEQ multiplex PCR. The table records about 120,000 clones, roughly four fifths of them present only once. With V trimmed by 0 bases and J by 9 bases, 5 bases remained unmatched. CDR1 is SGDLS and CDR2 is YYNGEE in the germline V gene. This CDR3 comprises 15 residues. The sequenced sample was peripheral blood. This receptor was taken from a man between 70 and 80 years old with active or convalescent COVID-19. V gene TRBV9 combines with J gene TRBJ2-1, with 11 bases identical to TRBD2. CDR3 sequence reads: CASSVEASGGFEQFF. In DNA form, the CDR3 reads TGTGCCAGCAGCGTAGAGGCTAGCGGGGGGTTTGAGCAGTTCTTC.